These 26 T cell receptor beta chains share one sample of origin, sequenced in a study of CD8+ T cells in alopecia areata. Treatment indicated: oral pan-JAK inhibitor, 5-10 mg twice daily. RNA extraction was followed by reverse transcription into cDNA, which acted as the sequencing template. Generated by immunoSEQ multiplex PCR, the TCRdb table keeps only in-frame clones and is missing some. Here the sample spans some 190,000 clones, about 51% being singletons. Sequenced here: CD8+ T cells sorted from blood, sampled around week 54, from a patient treated with tofacitinib. The receptors derive from a human donor with alopecia areata.

This chain links TRBV9 with TRBJ1-1, with TRBD1 identical over 9 bases. Germline V gene lookup returns CDR1 SGDLS and CDR2 YYNGEE. This CDR3 is 14 amino acids long. V dropped 6 bases and J dropped 2; count of bases not matched to a gene: 5. CDR3 bases: TGTGCCAGCACCGAGACAGGGGGAAACACTGAAGCTTTCTTT. Protein: CASTETGGNTEAFF. The full variable domain, rest sourced from reference TRBV9 and TRBJ1-1, is DSGVTQTPKHLITATGQRVTLRCSPRSGDLSVYWYQQSLDQGLQFLIQYYNGEERAKGNILERFSAQQFPDLHSELNLSSLELGDSALYFCASTETGGNTEAFFGQGTRLTVV.

This clone was observed a few times. This chain links TRBV29-1 with TRBJ1-1; 7 nucleotides match TRBD1. CDR1 and CDR2 from the germline V gene are SQVTM and ANQGSEA. The CDR3 runs 14 residues. Unmatched junction bases numbered 13, after V lost 4 bases and J lost 8 bases. CDR3 sequence (DNA): TGCAGCGTTGTTACAGGGGATATTTGGGAAGAAGCTTTCTTT. Amino acid sequence: CSVVTGDIWEEAFF.

The CDR3 loop reads CSVGPGVNSEQYF. As DNA, the CDR3 is TGCAGCGTTGGGCCAGGGGTTAACTCCGAGCAGTACTTC. The chain has TRBV29-1 and TRBJ2-7; a possible D gene is TRBD1 (6 bases). The V end was cut by 4 bases, the J end by 6 bases, with 16 bases between. The CDR3 length is 13 residues. The V gene's germline CDR1 is SQVTM and CDR2 ANQGSEA.

The rearrangement uses TRBV7-9 and TRBJ2-7; 8 nucleotides match TRBD2. V shed 1 base and J 3 bases; nucleotides not matched to a gene: 2. The CDR3 contains 14 residues. Germline loops: CDR1 SEHNR, CDR2 FQNEAQ (reference sequence). Here the CDR3 reads CASSLVGGDYEQYF. CDR3 DNA sequence: TGTGCCAGCAGCTTAGTCGGGGGGGACTACGAGCAGTACTTC.

This rearrangement joins TRBV5-1 to TRBJ2-7; 9 bases agree with TRBD1. Trimming took 5 bases from V and 1 from J; bases not matched to a gene: 4. Germline V CDR1 and CDR2: SGHRS, YFSETQ. This CDR3 comprises 14 residues. The CDR3, as DNA: TGCGCCAGCAGGACCGGGACAGGGTCCTACGAGCAGTACTTC. Translation: CASRTGTGSYEQYF.

This sequence joins TRBV30 and TRBJ1-2, with TRBD1 matching over 7 bases. After removal of 3 bases from V and 5 bases from J, the junction contained 18 bases not matched to a gene. The CDR3 totals 17 residues. Germline V gives CDR1 GTSNPN, CDR2 SVGIG (reference sequence). The CDR3 coding sequence is TGTGCCTGGAGGCCACAGGGGTTTGGGAGAGGGGCATATGGCTACACCTTC. Translating it yields CAWRPQGFGRGAYGYTF.

This clone turned up a few times. The chain links TRBV19 to TRBJ1-2; D gene uncertain. V dropped 7 bases and J dropped 4 bases, with 19 bases sitting between them. The CDR3 spans 15 residues. The germline V gene has CDR1 LNHDA and CDR2 SQIVND (reference sequence). CDR3 region: CASIEASAVPYGYTF. As DNA, the CDR3 is TGTGCCAGTATCGAGGCTTCGGCAGTTCCCTATGGCTACACCTTC.

The chain carries TRBV5-1 and TRBJ2-7, with 10 bases fitting TRBD2. The CDR3 spans 15 residues. V lost 4 bases, J lost 2 bases, and 6 bases stayed unmatched. CDR1 SGHRS and CDR2 YFSETQ come from the germline V gene. CDR3 sequence (DNA): TGCGCCAGCAGCGACACACTAGCGGGGACCTACGAGCAGTACTTC. Residues: CASSDTLAGTYEQYF.

This chain joins TRBV13 and TRBJ2-3; 12 bases agree with TRBD2. The CDR3 covers 15 residues. CDR1 PRHDT and CDR2 FYEKMQ come from the germline V gene (reference sequence). V lost 8 bases and J lost 6; bases outside the gene matches: 9. This CDR3 reads CASGDIGLAGDTQYF. The CDR3 DNA is TGTGCCAGCGGGGATATCGGACTAGCGGGGGATACGCAGTATTTT.

This clone occurred a few times. The chain employs TRBV7-9 and TRBJ1-5, with D perhaps matching TRBD1 (6 bases). The CDR3 is made up of 18 amino acids. Deletions cut 1 base from V and 4 bases from J, with 20 bases between. Per the germline V gene, CDR1 is SEHNR and CDR2 is FQNEAQ (reference sequence). CDR3 DNA: TGTGCCAGCAGCTTAGGGGGCCCGGGGGGCATAGTGAATCAGCCCCAGCATTTT. This sequence encodes CASSLGGPGGIVNQPQHF.

V is TRBV18 and J is TRBJ2-1; 7 bases line up with TRBD2. CDR3 length: 15 amino acids. Unmatched junction bases numbered 1, after V lost 2 bases and J lost 0 bases. The V gene's germline CDR1 is KGHSH and CDR2 LQKENI. DNA of the CDR3: TGTGCCAGCTCACCAGGGGGGGACTCCTACAATGAGCAGTTCTTC. Amino acids: CASSPGGDSYNEQFF.

To note about this clone: The junction shows a germline mismatch at one end, possibly a read error. V and J are TRBV29-1 and TRBJ2-1; perhaps TRBD2 as D (6 bases). This CDR3 has 11 residues. Germline V gene lookup returns CDR1 SQVTM and CDR2 ANQGSEA. The CDR3 here is CSVVKSRGLIF. The CDR3 bases are TGCAGCGTTGTAAAAAGTCGGGGGTTGATCTTC.

The chain joins TRBV2 to TRBJ2-1, with 8 bases matching TRBD2. The length of the CDR3 is 16 residues. In germline, CDR1 is SNHLY, CDR2 FYNNEI. J lost 0 bases, V lost 2 bases, and 3 bases had no gene match. The CDR3 DNA sequence: TGTGCCAGCAGTGAACATAGCGGGGACTCCTACAATGAGCAGTTCTTC. This translates into CASSEHSGDSYNEQFF.

The J gene is TRBJ2-3, the V gene TRBV2, with 7 bases that match TRBD1. This CDR3 spans 15 amino acids. Per the germline V gene, CDR1 is SNHLY and CDR2 is FYNNEI. The V and J ends lost 9 bases and 1 base, in that order; junction bases with no gene match: 10. CDR3 in amino acids: CARESDREGTDTQYF. The CDR3 nucleotides read TGTGCCAGGGAAAGTGACAGGGAAGGCACAGATACGCAGTATTTT.

This chain joins TRBV9 and TRBJ2-5, with TRBD2 matching 9 bases. Germline lookup yields CDR1 SGDLS and CDR2 YYNGEE. The ends lost 4 bases at V and 3 bases at J; junction bases unmatched: 7. The CDR3 runs to 15 residues. Here the CDR3 reads CASSQQRGAEETQYF. The CDR3 nucleotides are TGTGCCAGCAGCCAACAGCGGGGGGCCGAAGAGACCCAGTACTTC.

The gene calls are TRBV27 and TRBJ2-1, with unresolved D. The CDR3 has 15 amino acids. V gave up 5 bases and J gave up 3 bases, with 14 bases separating them. Looked up from germline, CDR1 is MNHEY and CDR2 is SMNVEV (reference sequence). The CDR3 sequence: CASSRKYEYYNEQFF. The DNA of the CDR3 is TGTGCCAGCAGTCGGAAGTATGAGTACTACAATGAGCAGTTCTTC.

The table lists this clone with many counts. This chain joins TRBV4-3 and TRBJ2-3; D gene unclear. The CDR3 is 16 residues long. Germline CDR1 is LGHNA and CDR2 is YSLEER. Trimming took off 1 base at V and 0 bases at J, with 11 bases between the two ends. CDR3 in amino acids: CASSQVLQRSTDTQYF. The CDR3 DNA sequence: TGCGCCAGCAGCCAAGTTCTCCAGCGAAGCACAGATACGCAGTATTTT.

CDR3 nucleotides: TGTGCCAGCAGCATAGCCGGGACAGTGGATGGCTACACCTTC. This translates into CASSIAGTVDGYTF. J is TRBJ1-2 and V is TRBV13; 7 bases align to TRBD1. The CDR3 is made up of 14 amino acids. The V segment lost 5 bases and the J segment 6 bases; nucleotides outside the gene matches: 9. From germline, CDR1 is PRHDT and CDR2 FYEKMQ (reference sequence).

The chain carries TRBV9 and TRBJ1-3; D not resolved. CDR1 SGDLS and CDR2 YYNGEE come from the germline V gene. This CDR3 is built from 14 residues. V was clipped by 0 bases and J by 1 base, with 5 bases between them. The CDR3 DNA reads TGTGCCAGCAGCGTAGGATCGTCTGGAAACACCATATATTTT. It codes for CASSVGSSGNTIYF.

This clone was seen once. Other DNA sequences from this sample encode an identical CDR3 as well. The V gene is TRBV29-1, the J gene TRBJ1-1; possibly TRBD1 for D (5 bases). Per germline, CDR1 SQVTM and CDR2 ANQGSEA. V lost 2 bases and J 0 bases, leaving 10 bases between the germline ends. This CDR3 has 14 amino acids. As DNA, the CDR3 is TGCAGCGTTGAAAGTGGACAAATGAACACTGAAGCTTTCTTT. Protein: CSVESGQMNTEAFF.

In this sample, this clone turned up a few times. The chain couples TRBV7-2 to TRBJ2-7; TRBD1 matches 9 bases. This CDR3 spans 13 amino acids. After removal of 4 bases from V and 4 bases from J, the junction contained 2 bases not matched to a gene. In germline, CDR1 is SGHTA, CDR2 FQGNSA. The CDR3, as DNA: TGTGCCAGCAGCTCGACAGGGGGTTACGAGCAGTACTTC. Its translation is CASSSTGGYEQYF.

This chain connects TRBV9 to TRBJ2-7; TRBD1 might be the D (6 bases). From germline, CDR1 is SGDLS and CDR2 YYNGEE. V was clipped by 0 bases and J by 2 bases, with 15 bases between them. This CDR3 has 16 amino acids. The CDR3 loop reads CASSVGRTVTTYEQYF. The CDR3 DNA follows: TGTGCCAGCAGCGTAGGGAGGACAGTTACTACCTACGAGCAGTACTTC.

The V call is TRBV30, the J call TRBJ1-3; D is perhaps TRBD1 (5 bases). The germline V and J ends were trimmed by 1 base and 4 bases, with 8 bases remaining between them. CDR3 size: 13 residues. The germline CDR1 and CDR2 sequences are GTSNPN and SVGIG (reference sequence). CDR3 bases: TGTGCCTGGAGTGCCGGGACGGGAAACACCATATATTTT. Encoded protein: CAWSAGTGNTIYF. The full variable domain, completed using reference TRBV30 and TRBJ1-3, is SQTIHQWPATLVQPVGSPLSLECTVEGTSNPNLYWYRQAAGRGLQLLFYSVGIGQISSEVPQNLSASRPQDRQFILSSKKLLLSDSGFYLCAWSAGTGNTIYFGEGSWLTVV.

This clone was counted between two and nine times. The chain links TRBV7-2 to TRBJ1-2; D may be TRBD1 (5 bases). Trimming removed 5 bases from V and 8 bases from J, with 18 bases in between. This CDR3 contains 14 residues. Per the germline V gene, CDR1 is SGHTA and CDR2 is FQGNSA. In DNA, the CDR3 is TGTGCCAGCAGCGCGACAGTAGCCCCCGGCGGCTACACCTTC. It specifies CASSATVAPGGYTF. Full variable domain (remainder filled in from reference TRBV7-2 and TRBJ1-2): GAGVSQSPSNKVTEKGKDVELRCDPISGHTALYWYRQSLGQGLEFLIYFQGNSAPDKSGLPSDRFSAERTGGSVSTLTIQRTQQEDSAVYLCASSATVAPGGYTFGSGTRLTVV.

V usage is TRBV9 and J usage is TRBJ2-1; 9 bases match TRBD2. Germline V lookup: CDR1 SGDLS, CDR2 YYNGEE. The ends lost 3 bases at V and 10 bases at J; junction bases unmatched: 8. This CDR3 contains 14 residues. This CDR3 reads CASSDERGDLEQFF. The CDR3 DNA follows: TGTGCCAGCAGCGATGAGCGGGGGGACTTGGAGCAGTTCTTC.

The gene calls are TRBV11-3 and TRBJ2-1; possible D gene TRBD1, 5 bases. Trimming stripped 2 bases from V and 7 bases from J, with 12 bases between. Germline-derived CDR1 and CDR2 are SGHNT and YENEEA. This CDR3 is built from 14 residues. The CDR3 DNA is TGTGCCAGCAGCTTATTTGGGGCCGAGAATGAGCAGTTCTTC. Residues: CASSLFGAENEQFF.